This passage covers 23 T cell receptor beta chains from one sample sequenced in a study of tumor-infiltrating lymphocytes in oesophageal squamous cell carcinoma. TCRdb analysed the PCR reads with MiXCR anew, one entry per CDR3 protein. This sample has 15,000 to 20,000 distinct CDR3 sequences, with over 45% found just once. Material for sequencing was esophageal tumor tissue. The receptors shown here come from a male donor with esophageal squamous cell carcinoma.

The V and J genes are TRBV11-1 and TRBJ1-1; 9 nucleotides agree with TRBD1. CDR1 and CDR2 from the germline V gene are SGHAT and FQDESV (reference sequence). V trimming: 6 bases; J trimming: 4 bases; junction bases outside the gene matches: 15. The CDR3 extends over 17 amino acids. The CDR3 DNA follows: TGTGCCAGCAGTAAAACAGGGGGCCGTCTGGGTAGCACTGAAGCTTTCTTT. Translating gives CASSKTGGRLGSTEAFF.

Concerning this clonotype: Its ends do not fully match the called genes, so a read error is possible. The chain has TRBV5-1 and TRBJ2-1; no clear D gene. The last part of the DNA fits TRBJ2-5 better; the J call may be wrong. Germline V gives CDR1 SGHRS, CDR2 YFSETQ. The CDR3 has 13 residues. CDR3 protein: CASSLSYQETQYF. The CDR3, as DNA: TGTGCCAGCAGCTTATCGTACCAAGAGACCCAGTACTTC.

The chain uses TRBV7-2 and TRBJ2-1; possible D gene TRBD2, 5 bases. The J call may be mistaken, given a closer DNA end match to TRBJ2-7. This CDR3 contains 12 residues. CDR1 and CDR2 from the germline V gene are SGHTA and FQGNSA. The CDR3 DNA is TGTGCCAGCAGCCGTCAGCGGAACGAGCAGTACTTC. This gives the protein CASSRQRNEQYF.

As regards this clonotype: A single base separates this from a much larger clone, so it may be a read error. The chain carries TRBV28 and TRBJ2-5; TRBD2 aligns across 10 bases. The J call may be mistaken, given a closer DNA end match to TRBJ2-7. This CDR3 has 16 amino acids. Germline V CDR1 and CDR2: MDHEN, SYDVKM. The CDR3 DNA reads as TGTGCCAGCAGTTCATGGGACCTAGCGGGAGCGGGCGAGCAGTACTTC. Translation: CASSSWDLAGAGEQYF.

This clonotype was recorded only once. The chain carries TRBV7-3 and TRBJ2-1; D is unclear. CDR1 and CDR2 (germline): SGHTA, FQGTGA. The CDR3 covers 13 residues. With 5 bases removed from V and 7 bases from J, the gap between germline ends came to 12 bases. The CDR3 region is CASSLDLENEQFF. The CDR3 DNA reads TGTGCCAGCAGCCTGGACCTTGAAAATGAGCAGTTCTTC.

The chain carries TRBV7-2 and TRBJ2-7; D is perhaps TRBD1 (5 bases). With 1 base removed from V and 2 bases from J, the gap between germline ends came to 12 bases. CDR3 size: 15 residues. CDR1 is SGHTA, CDR2 FQGNSA, per germline. CDR3 nucleotide sequence: TGTGCCAGCAGCTTAGAGTCCTGGGGCCCCTACGAGCAGTACTTC. Translation: CASSLESWGPYEQYF. Drawing the rest from reference TRBV7-2 and TRBJ2-7, the complete variable domain is GAGVSQSPSNKVTEKGKDVELRCDPISGHTALYWYRQSLGQGLEFLIYFQGNSAPDKSGLPSDRFSAERTGGSVSTLTIQRTQQEDSAVYLCASSLESWGPYEQYFGPGTRLTVT.

The chain links TRBV7-4 to TRBJ2-5, with D perhaps TRBD2 (6 bases). Matching the DNA end better, TRBJ2-7 makes the J call doubtful. This CDR3 has 14 residues. In germline, CDR1 is SGHVT, CDR2 SQSDAQ. This CDR3 reads CASSLGYGSYEQYF. Here the CDR3 DNA reads TGTGCCAGCAGCTTAGGGTACGGGAGCTACGAGCAGTACTTC.

The rearrangement uses TRBV7-3 and TRBJ2-1; D perhaps matches TRBD1 (5 bases). Trimming stripped 2 bases from V and 7 bases from J, with 15 bases between. There are 15 residues in the CDR3. Germline V gene sequence: CDR1 SGHTA, CDR2 FQGTGA. In DNA form, the CDR3 reads TGTGCCAGCAGCTTATCAGGACACTCTGGGAATGAGCAGTTCTTC. It encodes CASSLSGHSGNEQFF.

A word on this clonotype: The CDR3 end shows no conserved phenylalanine or tryptophan, and so a read error is likely. No DNA is shown, since the ends of the CDR3 on it are uncertain; the CDR3 is the one TCRdb lists. The genes are TRBV5-5 and TRBJ2-7; TRBD1 is the table's D call, not checked against the DNA. The germline V gene encodes CDR1 SGHKS and CDR2 YYEKEE (reference sequence). Counting both end residues, the CDR3 totals 16 amino acids. CDR3 sequence: CASSLGQVNYGYTFGS.

J is TRBJ2-7 and V is TRBV7-3; the D gene is possibly TRBD1 (5 bases). TRBJ2-1 explains the end of the DNA better; the J call may be wrong. The CDR3 has 17 amino acids. CDR1 SGHTA and CDR2 FQGTGA come from the germline V gene. CDR3 DNA sequence: TGTGCCAGCAGCCCAAAGGGGCCACCGACAGAGAACAATGAGCAGTTCTTC. Amino acid sequence: CASSPKGPPTENNEQFF.

This clonotype was found once. Here the CDR3 reads CASSLSGGPNEQYF. DNA for the CDR3: TGTGCCAGCAGCTTATCGGGAGGGCCTAACGAGCAGTACTTC. This sequence joins TRBV7-3 and TRBJ2-7, with TRBD2 identical over 8 bases. The germline V gene encodes CDR1 SGHTA and CDR2 FQGTGA. CDR3 length: 14 amino acids. V trimming: 2 bases; J trimming: 5 bases; junction bases outside the gene matches: 5.

The chain combines TRBV12-3 or TRBV12-4 with TRBJ2-1; the match to TRBD2 covers 10 bases. V gave up 5 bases and J gave up 5 bases; unmatched junction bases: 6. This CDR3 comprises 15 residues. For the CDR3, the DNA is TGTGCCAGCAGTCTAAGGACTAGCGGAGACAATGAGCAGTTCTTC. It translates to CASSLRTSGDNEQFF.

The chain has TRBV7-6 and TRBJ2-5; D gene unclear. This CDR3 comprises 13 residues. V lost 6 bases and J lost 2, with 10 bases in between. The germline gives CDR1 SGHVS, CDR2 FNYEAQ. CDR3 in amino acids: CASSSVRQETQYF. The CDR3 DNA reads as TGTGCCAGCAGTTCAGTGCGGCAAGAGACCCAGTACTTC. The full variable domain, in which reference TRBV7-6 and TRBJ2-5 provide the parts outside the CDR3, is GAGVSQSPRYKVTKRGQDVALRCDPISGHVSLYWYRQALGQGPEFLTYFNYEAQQDKSGLPNDRFSAERPEGSISTLTIQRTEQRDSAMYRCASSSVRQETQYFGPGTRLLVL.

As for this clonotype: Likely a read error: the CDR3 ends without its conserved phenylalanine or tryptophan. Because the CDR3's place on the DNA is in doubt, the DNA is left out and the CDR3 is given as listed by TCRdb. The gene calls are TRBV14 and TRBJ2-7. The CDR3 extends over 15 residues, inclusive of both ends. CDR1 and CDR2 (germline): SGHDN, FVKESK. The CDR3 is CASSKDINYGYTFGS.

This CDR3 reads CASSLVAGGVETQYF. In DNA, the CDR3 is TGTGCCAGCAGCTTAGTAGCGGGGGGTGTGGAGACCCAGTACTTC. The chain uses TRBV7-6 and TRBJ2-5, with 10 bases identical to TRBD2. J gave up 5 bases and V 1 base, and 4 bases lay outside the gene matches. This CDR3 has 15 amino acids. Germline V gives CDR1 SGHVS, CDR2 FNYEAQ.

This clonotype was detected only a few times. The CDR3 end shows no conserved phenylalanine or tryptophan, and so a read error is likely. The limits of the CDR3 on the DNA are not certain, so only TCRdb's listed CDR3 is given. This chain joins TRBV28 and TRBJ1-1; the table's D gene call, TRBD1, was not cross checked with the DNA. The CDR3 region is 15 residues in length, termini included. Germline V CDR1 and CDR2: MDHEN, SYDVKM. The CDR3 sequence: CASSAITKRPSTSAP.

The chain carries TRBV10-3 and TRBJ2-3; 10 bases map to TRBD1. The better agreement between TRBJ2-1 and the DNA end casts doubt on the J call. The germline V gene encodes CDR1 ENHRY and CDR2 SYGVKD. This CDR3 comprises 14 residues. Here the CDR3 reads CAIKGTGAVNEQFF. CDR3 nucleotides: TGTGCCATCAAGGGGACAGGGGCAGTCAATGAGCAGTTCTTC.

This clonotype was observed a few times. The rearrangement uses TRBV12-3 or TRBV12-4 and TRBJ2-6; 9 positions match TRBD1. J lost 3 bases, V lost 3 bases, and 3 bases had no gene match. This CDR3 spans 16 amino acids. CDR3 nucleotide sequence: TGTGCCAGCAGTTTCGGGACAGGGTATGGGGCCAACGTCCTGACTTTC. Its translation: CASSFGTGYGANVLTF.

A word on this clonotype: Relative to the germline gene, one junction end is altered; a read error may explain this. The V call is TRBV6-1, the J call TRBJ2-7; 8 bases match TRBD1. The CDR3 has 14 residues. Germline CDR1 MNHNS, CDR2 SASEGT. This CDR3 reads CASRRDRNTGELYF. In DNA form, the CDR3 reads TGTGCCAGCAGGAGGGACAGGAACACCGGGGAGCTGTACTTC.

The chain uses TRBV6-9 and TRBJ2-3; 9 bases are shared with TRBD1. This CDR3 has 12 residues. With V trimmed by 5 bases and J by 15 bases, 9 bases remained unmatched. The germline gives CDR1 MNHGY, CDR2 SVAAGI. In DNA form, the CDR3 reads TGTGCCAGCAGTGCTAGCCGGGACAGGGTTTATTTT. This gives the protein CASSASRDRVYF.

This clonotype showed up many times. This chain links TRBV5-1 with TRBJ2-7; a possible D gene is TRBD1 (5 bases). The tail of the sequence fits TRBJ2-5 better, so the J call may be wrong. This CDR3 is 16 amino acids long. Germline CDR1 SGHRS, CDR2 YFSETQ. CDR3 sequence reads: CASSWGPTASQETQYF. The DNA of the CDR3 is TGCGCCAGCAGCTGGGGCCCGACAGCGAGTCAAGAGACCCAGTACTTC.

The V and J genes are TRBV7-3 and TRBJ2-3; possibly TRBD2 for D (5 bases). This CDR3 contains 13 residues. CDR1 and CDR2 from the germline V gene are SGHTA and FQGTGA. Between the trimmed V and J ends, which lost 3 bases and 6 bases, there was a span of 10 bases. CDR3 DNA sequence: TGTGCCAGCAGCTTTTCGGGGTTGGATACGCAGTATTTT. It encodes CASSFSGLDTQYF.

Many counts were recorded for this clonotype. V gene TRBV5-6 combines with J gene TRBJ1-3; D is ambiguous. Germline V CDR1 and CDR2: SGHDT, YYEEEE. The CDR3 is 14 amino acids. The V end lost 2 bases, the J end lost 0 bases, and 6 bases lay between the germline ends. The CDR3 DNA reads as TGTGCCAGCAGCTTCTGGACCTCTGGAAACACCATATATTTT. Its protein is CASSFWTSGNTIYF. Complete variable domain (other parts from reference TRBV5-6 and TRBJ1-3): DAGVTQSPTHLIKTRGQQVTLRCSPKSGHDTVSWYQQALGQGPQFIFQYYEEEERQRGNFPDRFSGHQFPNYSSELNVNALLLGDSALYLCASSFWTSGNTIYFGEGSWLTVV.